This TCR beta chain was captured in a study of blood T cell repertoires in COVID-19. Overall study: The samples span acute and convalescent COVID-19 from the United States, Italy and Spain. Nucleic acid was either cDNA or gDNA, and it came from T cells, B-cell-depleted T cells, or PBMCs.

Authors' data handling: How many nucleated cells were present was estimated from reference gene primer amplification. Using immunoSEQ multiplex PCR, the repertoire was profiled, and TCRdb retains in-frame clones only, with some absent. V and J calls and clone size follow that table, whereas D and trimming were derived from the DNA. The repertoire includes approximately 320,000 clones, about 92% of them detected once, and 2.6% sits in the top ten. Trimming left V 4 bases short and J 8 bases short, with 15 bases between. From germline, CDR1 is SGHRS and CDR2 YFSETQ. This CDR3 is built from 13 residues. Participants were placed into cohorts based on the clinical history they reported.

The sequencing sample was made of PBMCs or T cells enriched from blood (not recorded which). The receptor comes from a man aged 55 to 69 who had recovered from COVID-19. This chain uses TRBV5-1 with TRBJ1-1, with D possibly TRBD1 on 5 matching bases. The CDR3 loop reads CASSRTQGREAFF. CDR3 DNA sequence: TGCGCCAGCAGCCGAACGCAGGGCCGGGAAGCTTTCTTT.